The 30 T cell receptor beta chains below come from one sample, sequenced in a study of blood T cell repertoires in COVID-19. The method was immunoSEQ multiplex PCR; TCRdb's version includes in-frame clones alone and lacks a portion of them. In the table there are roughly 200,000 clones, approximately 82% of which are singletons. Sequencing used peripheral blood. The source of these receptors is a human donor in a cohort sampled during active COVID-19.

The chain uses TRBV30 and TRBJ2-7; 10 bases map to TRBD2. J was trimmed by 2 bases and V by 2 bases; bases with no gene match: 6. The CDR3 contains 15 residues. Germline CDR1 reads GTSNPN; CDR2 reads SVGIG (reference sequence). This chain's CDR3 is CAWSPLAGAPYEQYF. CDR3 DNA sequence: TGTGCCTGGAGTCCCCTAGCGGGAGCCCCCTACGAGCAGTACTTC. The full variable domain, its missing parts supplied by reference TRBV30 and TRBJ2-7, is SQTIHQWPATLVQPVGSPLSLECTVEGTSNPNLYWYRQAAGRGLQLLFYSVGIGQISSEVPQNLSASRPQDRQFILSSKKLLLSDSGFYLCAWSPLAGAPYEQYFGPGTRLTVT.

The rearrangement joins TRBV7-8 to TRBJ2-7; D possibly corresponds to TRBD2 (5 bases). Looked up from germline, CDR1 is SGHVS and CDR2 is FQNEAQ. The CDR3 spans 14 residues. V lost 5 bases and J lost 0, with 11 bases in between. The CDR3 DNA reads as TGTGCCAGCAGCCCCGAGGGTACCTCCTACGAGCAGTACTTC. The encoded protein is CASSPEGTSYEQYF.

The chain recombines TRBV2 with TRBJ2-5, with a tentative D call TRBD2 (5 bases). V was cut by 6 bases and J by 2 bases, with 10 bases left in between. CDR1 is SNHLY, CDR2 FYNNEI, per germline. This CDR3 contains 13 residues. This CDR3 is CASSSGGQETQYF. For the CDR3, the DNA is TGTGCCAGCAGCAGCGGTGGTCAAGAGACCCAGTACTTC.

This clone appeared once. J is TRBJ1-4 and V is TRBV9; a weak D match, TRBD1 (6 bases). This CDR3 has 16 amino acids. Germline lookup yields CDR1 SGDLS and CDR2 YYNGEE. Trimming pared 4 bases from V and 1 base from J, leaving 14 bases between. The CDR3 DNA sequence: TGTGCCAGCAGCCTGGGAGGGGGGATAACTAATGAAAAACTGTTTTTT. Translating gives CASSLGGGITNEKLFF.

The V and J genes are TRBV7-9 and TRBJ1-1; D uncertain. Trimming stripped 4 bases from V and 0 bases from J, with 6 bases between. The CDR3 runs 13 residues. Germline CDR1 and CDR2: SEHNR and FQNEAQ (reference sequence). CDR3 DNA: TGTGCCAGCAGCTACTTATTGAACACTGAAGCTTTCTTT. Translated, it gives CASSYLLNTEAFF.

This chain connects TRBV14 to TRBJ2-1; TRBD1 matches at 10 bases. This CDR3 comprises 15 residues. Germline V gene lookup returns CDR1 SGHDN and CDR2 FVKESK. With V trimmed by 4 bases and J by 10 bases, 10 bases remained unmatched. The CDR3: CASSRPGTGEREQFF. DNA for the CDR3: TGTGCCAGCAGCCGCCCCGGGACAGGGGAACGCGAGCAGTTCTTC.

The rearrangement joins TRBV28 to TRBJ2-7; a weak D match, TRBD1 (6 bases). Germline CDR1 is MDHEN and CDR2 is SYDVKM. This CDR3 region has 14 residues. The V end lost 1 base, the J end lost 5 bases, and 12 bases lay between the germline ends. For the CDR3, the DNA is TGTGCCAGCAGTTTATTACGGGACATCAACGAGCAGTACTTC. Translating it yields CASSLLRDINEQYF.

The rearrangement links TRBV7-2 to TRBJ2-5, with 8 bases that match TRBD2. CDR1 is SGHTA, CDR2 FQGNSA, per germline. After removal of 4 bases from V and 9 bases from J, the junction contained 10 bases not matched to a gene. The CDR3 length is 14 residues. Written as DNA, the CDR3 is TGTGCCAGCAGCTCAAGTGGACTAGCCCAACCCCAGTACTTC. Residues: CASSSSGLAQPQYF.

The J gene is TRBJ2-5, the V gene TRBV6-1; 7 positions match TRBD2. The CDR3 consists of 17 residues. Germline trimming cut 0 bases from V and 4 bases from J; bases unmatched to any gene: 11. Germline V gene data show CDR1 as MNHNS and CDR2 as SASEGT. CDR3 coding DNA: TGTGCCAGCAGTGAAGCTGTAGCTAGCGGTCGATCAGAGACCCAGTACTTC. Translating it yields CASSEAVASGRSETQYF.

V gene TRBV2 combines with J gene TRBJ2-2; TRBD1 aligns across 10 bases. The CDR3 sequence is 17 residues long. Per the germline V gene, CDR1 is SNHLY and CDR2 is FYNNEI. Losses at the gene ends were 5 bases for V and 3 bases for J; bases not matched to a gene: 9. This CDR3 is CASSRTGGARYTGELFF. The CDR3 DNA is TGTGCCAGCAGTAGGACAGGGGGGGCCCGATACACCGGGGAGCTGTTTTTT.

The chain carries TRBV7-9 and TRBJ2-1; a possible D gene is TRBD1 (6 bases). Looked up from germline, CDR1 is SEHNR and CDR2 is FQNEAQ (reference sequence). V was shortened by 4 bases and J by 8 bases, with 15 bases between the two germline ends. The CDR3 is 14 amino acids. The CDR3 loop is CASSSTTGSDEQFF. CDR3 sequence (DNA): TGTGCCAGCAGCTCGACTACAGGGTCGGATGAGCAGTTCTTC.

The V gene is TRBV5-1, the J gene TRBJ2-2; a weak D match, TRBD1 (5 bases). The V gene's germline CDR1 is SGHRS and CDR2 YFSETQ. V was cut by 0 bases and J by 4 bases, with 7 bases left in between. The CDR3 sequence is 14 residues long. The CDR3 DNA sequence: TGCGCCAGCAGCTTGGACAGGCTCACCGGGGAGCTGTTTTTT. It specifies CASSLDRLTGELFF.

J is TRBJ1-5 and V is TRBV27; 8 nucleotides agree with TRBD1. Germline trimming cut 5 bases from V and 4 bases from J; bases unmatched to any gene: 7. CDR1 MNHEY and CDR2 SMNVEV come from the germline V gene (reference sequence). The CDR3 covers 15 residues. Here the CDR3 DNA reads TGTGCCAGCAGTGCTACCGGGACAGGAAATCAGCCCCAGCATTTT. Encoded protein: CASSATGTGNQPQHF.

The chain recombines TRBV29-1 with TRBJ2-7; 7 nucleotides match TRBD2. The CDR3 spans 11 residues. Germline values: CDR1 SQVTM, CDR2 ANQGSEA. Losses at the gene ends were 7 bases for V and 2 bases for J; bases not matched to a gene: 2. CDR3 sequence (DNA): TGCAGCGCTGGGACTACCTACGAGCAGTACTTC. Translation gives CSAGTTYEQYF.

This clone showed up just a few times. The gene calls are TRBV12-3 or TRBV12-4 and TRBJ2-7; D might be TRBD1 (5 bases). V lost 5 bases and J lost 6, with 8 bases in between. This CDR3 is built from 11 residues. CDR3 coding DNA: TGTGCCAGCAGTCCAGGGCTCGAGCAGTACTTC. Amino acids: CASSPGLEQYF.

This clone was seen once. V gene TRBV5-8 combines with J gene TRBJ2-7, with a tentative D call TRBD2 (5 bases). With 7 bases removed from V and 3 bases from J, the gap between germline ends came to 14 bases. The CDR3 is made up of 13 amino acids. Looked up from germline, CDR1 is SGHTS and CDR2 is YDEGEE. The CDR3 loop reads CASSRGPDYEQYF. The CDR3 DNA is TGTGCCAGCTCGAGAGGGCCAGACTACGAGCAGTACTTC.

This clone was counted only a few times. The CDR3 region is CASSQEGGEEGEKLFF. CDR3 coding DNA: TGTGCCAGCAGCCAAGAGGGGGGGGAAGAGGGAGAAAAACTGTTTTTT. The chain uses TRBV3-1 (or the pseudogene TRBV3-2) and TRBJ1-4, with D perhaps matching TRBD1 (5 bases). Trimming left V 0 bases short and J 8 bases short, with 16 bases between. The CDR3 is made up of 16 amino acids. Germline CDR1 and CDR2: LGHDT and YNNKEL (reference sequence).

Regarding this clone: Mismatch with germline at one junction end may stem from a read error. This CDR3 reads CSARDFDRANF. The CDR3 DNA is TGCAGTGCTAGAGATTTCGACAGGGCAAACTTC. The chain has TRBV20-1 and TRBJ2-5; TRBD1 matches 7 bases. This CDR3 spans 11 amino acids. Germline V gene lookup returns CDR1 DFQATT and CDR2 SNEGSKA (reference sequence).

The genes are TRBV30 and TRBJ2-7; 7 positions match TRBD1. The CDR3 covers 12 residues. Germline loops: CDR1 GTSNPN, CDR2 SVGIG (reference sequence). J was trimmed by 9 bases and V by 2 bases; bases with no gene match: 7. CDR3 sequence: CAWSPSGGWQYF. The CDR3 DNA sequence: TGTGCCTGGAGTCCCTCAGGGGGATGGCAGTACTTC.

The J gene is TRBJ2-7, the V gene TRBV7-2; 9 positions agree with TRBD2. CDR3 length: 15 amino acids. V dropped 1 base and J dropped 4; count of bases not matched to a gene: 5. Germline V gene sequence: CDR1 SGHTA, CDR2 FQGNSA. The CDR3, as DNA: TGTGCCAGCAGCTTAGGAGCTAGCGGGATTTACGAGCAGTACTTC. Its protein product is CASSLGASGIYEQYF.

The chain carries TRBV19 and TRBJ1-1, with D hard to call. The germline V gene encodes CDR1 LNHDA and CDR2 SQIVND (reference sequence). The length of the CDR3 is 16 residues. Deletions cut 2 bases from V and 1 base from J, with 14 bases between. The CDR3 nucleotides read TGTGCCAGTAGTATAAGTACGGCTGGGCCGAACACTGAAGCTTTCTTT. This codes for CASSISTAGPNTEAFF.

Points on this clone: A junction boundary mismatches the germline segment, possibly from a read error. CDR3 bases: TGTGCCAGTAGTGCCGGGACTAGCGGGAGCACACACTTC. It translates to CASSAGTSGSTHF. This chain connects TRBV19 to TRBJ2-7; TRBD2 aligns across 14 bases. CDR1 is LNHDA and CDR2 is SQIVND in the germline V gene (reference sequence). The CDR3 runs to 13 residues.

The chain uses TRBV5-1 and TRBJ2-1, with 10 bases lining up with TRBD2. Trimming cost V 3 bases and J 7 bases; bases outside gene matches: 10. Germline lookup yields CDR1 SGHRS and CDR2 YFSETQ. CDR3 size: 16 residues. In nucleotides, the CDR3 is TGCGCCAGCAGCTGGCAGGGACTAGCGCTGGATAATGAGCAGTTCTTC. It codes for CASSWQGLALDNEQFF. The full variable domain, completed using reference TRBV5-1 and TRBJ2-1, is KAGVTQTPRYLIKTRGQQVTLSCSPISGHRSVSWYQQTPGQGLQFLFEYFSETQRNKGNFPGRFSGRQFSNSRSEMNVSTLELGDSALYLCASSWQGLALDNEQFFGPGTRLTVL.

J is TRBJ2-2 and V is TRBV12-3 or TRBV12-4; no reliable D call. The CDR3 runs 12 residues. Trimming took off 5 bases at V and 5 bases at J, with 6 bases between the two ends. Here the CDR3 reads CASSIRTGELFF. CDR3 coding DNA: TGTGCCAGCAGTATCAGGACCGGGGAGCTGTTTTTT.

The gene calls are TRBV5-4 and TRBJ1-3; the D gene is possibly TRBD1 (5 bases). The ends were cut back, 4 bases at V and 4 bases at J, with 9 bases in the middle. The V gene's germline CDR1 is SGHNT and CDR2 YYREEE (reference sequence). The CDR3 spans 13 residues. CDR3 sequence reads: CASSLDKGNTIYF. The CDR3 region has the DNA TGTGCCAGCAGCCTGGACAAAGGAAACACCATATATTTT.

Only a few counts were recorded for this clone. The gene calls are TRBV28 and TRBJ1-6, with TRBD1 matching 7 bases. In germline, CDR1 is MDHEN, CDR2 SYDVKM. J lost 8 bases, V lost 4 bases, and 14 bases had no gene match. This CDR3 contains 17 residues. CDR3 amino acids: CASSSTKTGTVDSPLHF. In DNA form, the CDR3 reads TGTGCCAGCAGTTCGACAAAGACAGGGACTGTTGATTCACCCCTCCACTTT.

The table lists this clone with a count of one. V and J are TRBV4-2 and TRBJ2-1, with TRBD2 identical over 11 bases. Germline lookup yields CDR1 LGHNA and CDR2 YNFKEQ. The V and J ends lost 3 bases and 5 bases, in that order; junction bases with no gene match: 6. The CDR3 runs to 16 residues. The CDR3 coding sequence is TGTGCCAGCAGCCATCCTACTAGCGGGAGTGACAATGAGCAGTTCTTC. It yields the protein CASSHPTSGSDNEQFF.

The rearrangement uses TRBV18 and TRBJ1-5; tentatively, D is TRBD1 (5 bases). Germline V CDR1 and CDR2: KGHSH, LQKENI. The CDR3 runs 13 residues. V dropped 6 bases and J dropped 8 bases, with 14 bases sitting between them. The CDR3 DNA sequence: TGTGCCAGCTCGGAGGGGACTTCGGAGCCCCAGCATTTT. Encoded protein: CASSEGTSEPQHF.

J is TRBJ2-7 and V is TRBV7-9, with a tentative D call TRBD2 (5 bases). Germline V gene sequence: CDR1 SEHNR, CDR2 FQNEAQ (reference sequence). With 5 bases removed from V and 5 bases from J, the gap between germline ends came to 10 bases. The CDR3 extends over 12 amino acids. Here the CDR3 reads CASSPAGDEQYF. CDR3 nucleotide sequence: TGTGCCAGCAGCCCAGCCGGGGACGAGCAGTACTTC.

The rearrangement links TRBV18 to TRBJ1-2, with D uncertain. There are 11 residues in the CDR3. Per germline, CDR1 KGHSH and CDR2 LQKENI. Trimming took off 3 bases at V and 5 bases at J, with 4 bases between the two ends. The CDR3 sequence is CASSPNYGYTF. DNA of the CDR3: TGTGCCAGCTCACCCAATTATGGCTACACCTTC.